This entry lists 31 T cell receptor beta chains sequenced from one sample in a study of T cell responses to AZD1222 COVID-19 vaccine. Assay used: immunoSEQ multiplex PCR; TCRdb lists only in-frame clones, some missing. The table includes roughly 85,000 clones, approximately 91% detected once. The sequenced sample was peripheral blood, obtained on day 0 of MenACWY control vaccination. The receptors come from an adult in good health.

The genes are TRBV2 and TRBJ1-3; D unresolved. Germline CDR1 and CDR2: SNHLY and FYNNEI. This CDR3 contains 18 residues. V was clipped by 3 bases and J by 0 bases, with 18 bases between them. This chain's CDR3 is CASSDPGATVSSGNTIYF. The CDR3 DNA follows: TGTGCCAGCAGTGACCCAGGTGCGACGGTTAGCTCTGGAAACACCATATATTTT. The full variable domain, rest sourced from reference TRBV2 and TRBJ1-3, is EPEVTQTPSHQVTQMGQEVILRCVPISNHLYFYWYRQILGQKVEFLVSFYNNEISEKSEIFDDQFSVERPDGSNFTLKIRSTKLEDSAMYFCASSDPGATVSSGNTIYFGEGSWLTVV.

The chain links TRBV4-1 to TRBJ1-4; D unresolved. Germline values: CDR1 MGHRA, CDR2 YSYEKL. V was shortened by 1 base and J by 0 bases, with 6 bases between the two germline ends. The length of the CDR3 is 15 residues. The DNA of the CDR3 is TGCGCCAGCAGCCAAGGGTGGGCAACTAATGAAAAACTGTTTTTT. It translates to CASSQGWATNEKLFF.

This chain joins TRBV7-2 and TRBJ1-3; 9 bases map to TRBD1. CDR3 length: 14 residues. Germline V CDR1 and CDR2: SGHTA, FQGNSA. V lost 2 bases to trimming and J lost 7 bases; unmatched junction nucleotides: 3. The CDR3 is CASSLTGGFNTIYF. CDR3 DNA sequence: TGTGCCAGCAGCTTAACAGGGGGCTTCAACACCATATATTTT.

The J gene is TRBJ1-2, the V gene TRBV7-2, with D possibly matching TRBD1 (5 bases). The CDR3 is 15 amino acids. Trimming removed 6 bases from V and 1 base from J, with 15 bases in between. Germline V gives CDR1 SGHTA, CDR2 FQGNSA. CDR3 sequence: CASRHRDGVNYGYTF. CDR3 bases: TGTGCCAGCAGACACCGGGACGGAGTTAACTATGGCTACACCTTC.

The genes are TRBV7-3 and TRBJ1-6; 7 bases agree with TRBD1. The germline gives CDR1 SGHTA, CDR2 FQGTGA. CDR3 length: 15 amino acids. The junction had 4 bases not matched to a gene; V was cut back by 0 bases and J by 8 bases. The CDR3 spells CASSLTGRGDSPLHF. The CDR3 DNA follows: TGTGCCAGCAGCTTAACGGGCAGGGGGGATTCACCCCTCCACTTT.

The rearrangement uses TRBV19 and TRBJ2-1; 10 nucleotides align to TRBD2. The junction had 6 bases not matched to a gene; V was cut back by 10 bases and J by 3 bases. Germline V gene sequence: CDR1 LNHDA, CDR2 SQIVND (reference sequence). The CDR3 spans 14 residues. This chain's CDR3 is CATQAGGRYNEQFF. The CDR3 coding sequence is TGTGCCACACAAGCGGGGGGGCGCTACAATGAGCAGTTCTTC.

CDR3 nucleotides: TGTGCCAGTACCGGGATCGAGAACACCGGGGAGCTGTTTTTT. This gives the protein CASTGIENTGELFF. The rearrangement joins TRBV19 to TRBJ2-2; D perhaps matches TRBD2 (5 bases). Trimming removed 7 bases from V and 1 base from J, with 10 bases in between. Germline V CDR1 and CDR2: LNHDA, SQIVND (reference sequence). This CDR3 comprises 14 residues.

The chain is built from TRBV4-3 and TRBJ1-1; D is unresolved. The V and J ends lost 1 base and 0 bases respectively, with 9 bases between them. The CDR3 consists of 15 residues. Germline V gene sequence: CDR1 LGHNA, CDR2 YSLEER. CDR3 bases: TGCGCCAGCAGCCAAGCCTCGGCGGTGAACACTGAAGCTTTCTTT. Encoded protein: CASSQASAVNTEAFF.

The gene calls are TRBV6-2 or TRBV6-3 and TRBJ2-3; the D is unclear. V lost 5 bases and J lost 6, with 6 bases in between. The CDR3 is 11 residues long. The germline V gene encodes CDR1 MNHEY and CDR2 SVGEGT. CDR3 amino acids: CASSIGDTQYF. CDR3 sequence (DNA): TGTGCCAGCAGTATAGGGGATACGCAGTATTTT.

This clone appeared a single time. The genes are TRBV3-1 (or the pseudogene TRBV3-2) and TRBJ1-2; D call uncertain. The CDR3 has 14 residues. Germline V gene lookup returns CDR1 LGHDT and CDR2 YNNKEL (reference sequence). Deletions cut 5 bases from V and 7 bases from J, with 17 bases between. The CDR3 bases are TGTGCCAGCAGCTCAAGGAGGACCTTGGGTGGCTACACCTTC. Translation: CASSSRRTLGGYTF.

The chain uses TRBV7-9 and TRBJ1-2; 9 bases map to TRBD1. Trimming at V came to 5 bases and at J to 3 bases, leaving 7 bases not matched to a gene. CDR1 is SEHNR and CDR2 is FQNEAQ in the germline V gene (reference sequence). The CDR3 extends over 15 amino acids. CDR3 loop: CASSLRDREDYGYTF. The CDR3 nucleotides are TGTGCCAGCAGCCTCCGGGACAGGGAGGACTATGGCTACACCTTC.

The V gene is TRBV14, the J gene TRBJ1-4; 9 bases line up with TRBD1. Germline V gene data show CDR1 as SGHDN and CDR2 as FVKESK. CDR3 length equals 15 residues. Trimming at V came to 4 bases and at J to 8 bases, leaving 8 bases not matched to a gene. Here the CDR3 reads CASSRRQGGGEKLFF. CDR3 nucleotides: TGTGCCAGCAGCCGCCGACAGGGGGGAGGAGAAAAACTGTTTTTT.

The CDR3 nucleotides are TGTGCCAGCATAAAGTCGGGGGAAGCTTTCTTT. Amino acids: CASIKSGEAFF. The J gene is TRBJ1-1, the V gene TRBV25-1, with D hard to call. The CDR3 contains 11 residues. Trimming pared 7 bases from V and 8 bases from J, leaving 11 bases between. CDR1 and CDR2 (germline): MGHDK, SYGVNS.

The chain employs TRBV29-1 and TRBJ1-1, with D unresolved. The length of the CDR3 is 14 residues. Trimming took 3 bases from V and 0 from J, leaving 11 bases between them. Germline V gene lookup returns CDR1 SQVTM and CDR2 ANQGSEA. This CDR3 reads CSVDFTKMNTEAFF. The CDR3 DNA is TGCAGCGTTGATTTTACCAAAATGAACACTGAAGCTTTCTTT.

The chain is built from TRBV19 and TRBJ2-5; D perhaps matches TRBD1 (5 bases). Germline-derived CDR1 and CDR2 are LNHDA and SQIVND (reference sequence). The V and J ends lost 3 bases and 0 bases respectively, with 11 bases between them. The CDR3 extends over 15 amino acids. The CDR3 DNA reads TGTGCCAGTAGTATGGGGCGACGTTACCAAGAGACCCAGTACTTC. It encodes CASSMGRRYQETQYF.

This chain uses TRBV6-1 with TRBJ2-2; TRBD1 or TRBD2 may be the D gene (6 bases each). Germline values: CDR1 MNHNS, CDR2 SASEGT. The V end was cut by 3 bases, the J end by 6 bases, with 14 bases between. There are 15 residues in the CDR3. This CDR3 reads CASSETGGAPGELFF. The CDR3 DNA follows: TGTGCCAGCAGTGAGACCGGGGGCGCACCCGGGGAGCTGTTTTTT.

This clone was seen just once. V usage is TRBV19 and J usage is TRBJ2-2; D ambiguous. Germline lookup yields CDR1 LNHDA and CDR2 SQIVND (reference sequence). The CDR3 is 13 amino acids. Trimming took 7 bases from V and 3 from J, leaving 9 bases between them. The CDR3 here is CASISLDTGELFF. CDR3 coding DNA: TGTGCCAGTATCAGCCTTGACACCGGGGAGCTGTTTTTT.

V usage is TRBV19 and J usage is TRBJ1-1; D possibly corresponds to TRBD1 (6 bases). The V end lost 1 base, the J end lost 4 bases, and 16 bases lay between the germline ends. The germline V gene encodes CDR1 LNHDA and CDR2 SQIVND (reference sequence). The CDR3 spans 16 residues. Here the CDR3 DNA reads TGTGCCAGTAGTATAGGTGCGACAGGCGGGGGCACTGAAGCTTTCTTT. Protein sequence: CASSIGATGGGTEAFF.

The chain carries TRBV19 and TRBJ1-6; a weak D match, TRBD1 (5 bases). The CDR3 loop spans 14 amino acids. Germline CDR1 is LNHDA and CDR2 is SQIVND (reference sequence). V gave up 7 bases and J gave up 6 bases, with 13 bases separating them. The CDR3 region has the DNA TGTGCCAGTAAGGTGGCAGGGCCTAATTCACCCCTCCACTTT. As protein: CASKVAGPNSPLHF.

The chain recombines TRBV12-5 with TRBJ2-5; perhaps TRBD1 as D (8 bases). Deletions cut 6 bases from V and 5 bases from J, with 16 bases between. This CDR3 comprises 14 residues. The germline V gene encodes CDR1 LGHNT and CDR2 FRNRAP. CDR3 coding DNA: TGTGCTAGTGGCACAGGGGGGGGCAGGGAGACCCAGTACTTC. This translates into CASGTGGGRETQYF.

The V call is TRBV18, the J call TRBJ2-5; no definite D call. CDR1 is KGHSH, CDR2 LQKENI, per germline. V was trimmed by 2 bases and J by 5 bases, leaving 3 bases between them. The CDR3 has 11 amino acids. This chain's CDR3 is CASSPEETQYF. In nucleotides, the CDR3 is TGTGCCAGCTCACCAGAGGAGACCCAGTACTTC.

CDR3 region: CASSRMRQQPEQFF. CDR3 DNA sequence: TGTGCCAGCAGCCGTATGCGTCAACAGCCAGAGCAGTTCTTC. The V and J genes are TRBV7-2 and TRBJ2-1, with D unclear. CDR3 length: 14 amino acids. The V gene lost 5 bases and the J gene lost 10 bases, with 18 bases spanning the gap. Germline V lookup: CDR1 SGHTA, CDR2 FQGNSA. The full variable domain, completed using reference TRBV7-2 and TRBJ2-1, is GAGVSQSPSNKVTEKGKDVELRCDPISGHTALYWYRQSLGQGLEFLIYFQGNSAPDKSGLPSDRFSAERTGGSVSTLTIQRTQQEDSAVYLCASSRMRQQPEQFFGPGTRLTVL.

J is TRBJ1-5 and V is TRBV28; D gene uncertain. CDR1 is MDHEN and CDR2 is SYDVKM in the germline V gene. Trimming took 3 bases from V and 9 from J, leaving 18 bases between them. The CDR3 is made up of 15 amino acids. CDR3 DNA sequence: TGTGCCAGCAGTTTTGCGGGTTCGGGGAAATCGCCCCAGCATTTT. Translated, it gives CASSFAGSGKSPQHF.

The chain joins TRBV7-2 to TRBJ1-3; TRBD1 is a possible D gene (6 bases). Germline values: CDR1 SGHTA, CDR2 FQGNSA. V lost 4 bases, J lost 4 bases, and 8 bases lay in between. The CDR3 is 13 amino acids. The CDR3 spells CASSSGEGNTIYF. DNA for the CDR3: TGTGCCAGCAGCTCAGGGGAGGGAAACACCATATATTTT.

This chain links TRBV6-5 with TRBJ2-5, with a weak D call TRBD2 (6 bases). The CDR3 is 12 amino acids. The germline V gene has CDR1 MNHEY and CDR2 SVGAGI. Deletions cut 8 bases from V and 2 bases from J, with 9 bases between. The CDR3 bases are TGTGCCAGCGGAGGGCAACAAGAGACCCAGTACTTC. Its translation: CASGGQQETQYF.

The V gene is TRBV30, the J gene TRBJ1-6; D is unresolved. Germline CDR1 is GTSNPN and CDR2 is SVGIG (reference sequence). The CDR3 contains 12 residues. Trimming left V 1 base short and J 9 bases short, with 7 bases between. Here the CDR3 DNA reads TGTGCCTGGAGTGCCCCCCCTTCACCCCTCCACTTT. Protein product: CAWSAPPSPLHF.

The chain joins TRBV27 to TRBJ1-2, with a tentative D call TRBD1 (6 bases). CDR3 size: 13 residues. V shed 6 bases and J shed 7 bases, with 15 bases lying between them. The germline V gene encodes CDR1 MNHEY and CDR2 SMNVEV (reference sequence). CDR3 sequence: CASSQGKFGGYTF. Here the CDR3 DNA reads TGTGCCAGCAGCCAGGGGAAGTTCGGTGGCTACACCTTC.

The chain recombines TRBV6-5 with TRBJ1-1; D gene unclear. V dropped 4 bases and J dropped 1 base, with 10 bases sitting between them. Germline V gene lookup returns CDR1 MNHEY and CDR2 SVGAGI. The CDR3 contains 14 residues. The DNA for the CDR3 is TGTGCCAGCAGTTTTTCGGGTGGGAACACTGAAGCTTTCTTT. Residues: CASSFSGGNTEAFF.

V is TRBV19 and J is TRBJ2-3; D unresolved. Germline V gene data show CDR1 as LNHDA and CDR2 as SQIVND (reference sequence). Trimming took 5 bases from V and 4 from J, leaving 7 bases between them. The CDR3 consists of 12 residues. The CDR3 loop reads CASSLTSDTQYF. As DNA, the CDR3 is TGTGCCAGTAGTTTGACCTCAGATACGCAGTATTTT.

The chain recombines TRBV5-8 with TRBJ1-4, with 7 bases fitting TRBD1. The germline CDR1 and CDR2 sequences are SGHTS and YDEGEE. The CDR3 length is 15 residues. After removal of 3 bases from V and 4 bases from J, the junction contained 6 bases not matched to a gene. CDR3 residues: CASSSPGTVNEKLFF. In DNA form, the CDR3 reads TGTGCCAGCAGCTCTCCCGGGACAGTTAATGAAAAACTGTTTTTT. Full variable domain (rest looked up from reference TRBV5-8 and TRBJ1-4): EAGVTQSPTHLIKTRGQQATLRCSPISGHTSVYWYQQALGLGLQFLLWYDEGEERNRGNFPPRFSGRQFPNYSSELNVNALELEDSALYLCASSSPGTVNEKLFFGSGTQLSVL.

The count of this clone is one. In DNA form, the CDR3 reads TGTGCCAGCAGTTCCGGGACACCTTACAATGAGCAGTTCTTC. As protein: CASSSGTPYNEQFF. This chain connects TRBV27 to TRBJ2-1; a possible D gene is TRBD1 (6 bases). CDR3 length: 14 amino acids. V gave up 4 bases and J gave up 4 bases, with 11 bases separating them. In germline, CDR1 is MNHEY, CDR2 SMNVEV (reference sequence).